This T cell receptor beta chain stems from a study of CD8 T cells in Susac syndrome. The CDR3 contains 11 residues. CDR1 is ENHRY, CDR2 SYGVKD, per germline. V was cut by 10 bases and J by 7 bases, with 13 bases left in between. Overall study results and limits: It was acknowledged by the study that relatively few individuals were included in its TCR sequencing and HLA analysis.

Peripheral blood CD8+ and CD4+ T cells were profiled by TCR beta sequencing. On this clonotype itself: Its antigen is unidentified.

Reverse transcription of roughly 0.5 to 1 ug RNA was carried out with random hexamers. Amplification of TCR beta CDR3 across 54 Vbeta and 13 Jbeta was performed with immunoSEQ multiplex PCR. TCRdb processed the immunoSEQ multiplex PCR reads anew with MiXCR; each CDR3 protein has one entry. The table includes about 60,000 distinct CDR3 sequences, around 94% detected once. The chain couples TRBV10-3 to TRBJ2-5; D is possibly TRBD1 (5 bases). Sequencing was performed on CD8+ T cells from PBMCs. This clonotype was sampled from a human donor in good health. The CDR3 region has the DNA TGTGCCACCCTCTCTCAGGGGACCCAGTACTTC. Translated: CATLSQGTQYF.